A selection of T cell receptor beta chains follows, all from one sample in a study of cytomegalovirus exposure and HLA in healthy donors. Measured with immunoSEQ multiplex PCR; TCRdb has only the in-frame clones, and not every one. The table lists about 160,000 clones, roughly three quarters of them singletons. Sequenced: PBMCs. The receptors stem from a man between 35 and 55 years old in good health and CMV-seropositive. CDR3s include the opening cysteine and the closing phenylalanine or tryptophan. The D gene is left open where the match is weak. Clone size is given for some rows only: seen once, a few or many times, or a class if the clone is expanded.

V gene: TRBV4-2; clone size: .; D gene: .; J gene: TRBJ1-1; CDR3 DNA: TGTGCCAGCAGCCAACACAAGAACACTGAAGCTTTCTTT; CDR3 protein: CASSQHKNTEAFF
V gene: TRBV7-9; clone size: .; D gene: .; J gene: TRBJ2-1; CDR3 DNA: TGTGCCAGCATCAATCCCAACTACAATGAGCAGCTCTTC; CDR3 protein: CASINPNYNEQLF
V gene: TRBV7-3; clone size: .; D gene: TRBD1; J gene: TRBJ2-7; CDR3 DNA: TGTGCCAGCAGCCCGACAGGGTTAGGCGAGCAGTACTTC; CDR3 protein: CASSPTGLGEQYF
V gene: TRBV6-6; clone size: .; D gene: .; J gene: TRBJ2-2; CDR3 DNA: TGTGCCAGCAGTGAGAGGGCCTCCGGGGAGCTGTTTTTT; CDR3 protein: CASSERASGELFF
V gene: TRBV5-4; clone size: .; D gene: .; J gene: TRBJ2-1; CDR3 DNA: TGTGCCAGCAGCTCGAGGCCTATTGGTGAGCAGTTCTTC; CDR3 protein: CASSSRPIGEQFF
V gene: TRBV27; clone size: .; D gene: TRBD1; J gene: TRBJ1-2; CDR3 DNA: TGTGCCAGCAGTTTAGGGACAGGGTGGCGCGGGGTCTATGGCTACACCTTC; CDR3 protein: CASSLGTGWRGVYGYTF
V gene: TRBV4-3; clone size: .; D gene: TRBD2; J gene: TRBJ2-5; CDR3 DNA: TGCGCCAGCAGCCAAGAAAGGACTAGAAGAAAAGAGACCCAGTACTTC; CDR3 protein: CASSQERTRRKETQYF
V gene: TRBV7-8; clone size: .; D gene: TRBD2; J gene: TRBJ2-5; CDR3 DNA: TGTGCCAGCAGCCCCGGGACTAGCGGGGAGACCCAGTACTTC; CDR3 protein: CASSPGTSGETQYF
V gene: TRBV7-2; clone size: .; D gene: .; J gene: TRBJ1-6; CDR3 DNA: TGTGCCAGCACCAACGGGTGGAATTCACCCCTCCACTTT; CDR3 protein: CASTNGWNSPLHF
V gene: TRBV19; clone size: .; D gene: .; J gene: TRBJ2-7; CDR3 DNA: TGTGCCAGTAGTACGCGAATTACCAGGGGATCCTACGAGCAGTACTTC; CDR3 protein: CASSTRITRGSYEQYF
V gene: TRBV5-5; clone size: once; D gene: .; J gene: TRBJ2-7; CDR3 DNA: TGTGCCACCAGCCCCGCGTTGGGCATACGCGAGCAGTACTTC; CDR3 protein: CATSPALGIREQYF
V gene: TRBV5-1; clone size: .; D gene: .; J gene: TRBJ1-2; CDR3 DNA: TGCGCCAGCAGCTTGGGGGGGGTTGACAGAGGCTACACCTTC; CDR3 protein: CASSLGGVDRGYTF
V gene: TRBV19; clone size: .; D gene: .; J gene: TRBJ2-7; CDR3 DNA: TGTGCCAGTAGTATTAACTCCAGGGCCGGCGAGCAGTACTTC; CDR3 protein: CASSINSRAGEQYF
V gene: TRBV18; clone size: .; D gene: .; J gene: TRBJ1-1; CDR3 DNA: TGTGCCAGCTCACTTGCCCAGGGTAGGAATACTGAAGCTTTCTTT; CDR3 protein: CASSLAQGRNTEAFF
V gene: TRBV6-6; clone size: .; D gene: TRBD2; J gene: TRBJ2-1; CDR3 DNA: TGTGCCAGCAGTTACAGCGGGGGGAATAATGAGCAGTTCTTC; CDR3 protein: CASSYSGGNNEQFF
V gene: TRBV7-9; clone size: .; D gene: .; J gene: TRBJ1-6; CDR3 DNA: TGTGCCAGCAGCCCAGGGAACAGTGTGGATTCACCCCTCCACTTT; CDR3 protein: CASSPGNSVDSPLHF
V gene: TRBV5-1; clone size: .; D gene: TRBD1; J gene: TRBJ1-3; CDR3 DNA: TGCGCCAGCAGCTGGGGACAGGTTCGCTCTGGAAACACCATATATTTT; CDR3 protein: CASSWGQVRSGNTIYF
V gene: TRBV15; clone size: .; D gene: .; J gene: TRBJ1-5; CDR3 DNA: TGTGCCACCAGCCGAAGGACACCGGGCAATCAGCCCCAGCATTTT; CDR3 protein: CATSRRTPGNQPQHF
V gene: TRBV9; clone size: .; D gene: .; J gene: TRBJ2-1; CDR3 DNA: TGTGCCAGCAGCGTAGGGCCCCCCGGGGGGCTCTACAATGAGCAGTTCTTC; CDR3 protein: CASSVGPPGGLYNEQFF
V gene: TRBV18; clone size: .; D gene: .; J gene: TRBJ1-1; CDR3 DNA: TGTGCCAGCTCACCGGGGAGGCGGGGGGTCACTGAAGCTTTCTTT; CDR3 protein: CASSPGRRGVTEAFF
V gene: TRBV5-8; clone size: .; D gene: .; J gene: TRBJ1-1; CDR3 DNA: TGTGCCAGCAGCTTGACAGGGCGGATGGACACTGAAGCTTTCTTT; CDR3 protein: CASSLTGRMDTEAFF
V gene: TRBV6-6; clone size: .; D gene: .; J gene: TRBJ2-7; CDR3 DNA: TGTGCCAGCAGCAAAGGAGCCTACGAGCAGTACTTC; CDR3 protein: CASSKGAYEQYF
V gene: TRBV4-1; clone size: .; D gene: TRBD1; J gene: TRBJ2-2; CDR3 DNA: TGCGCCAGCAGCCCCCGACAGGGTATGGGGGGGGAGCTGTTTTTT; CDR3 protein: CASSPRQGMGGELFF
V gene: TRBV4-2; clone size: few; D gene: .; J gene: TRBJ2-7; CDR3 DNA: TGTGCCAGCAGCCGGACAGTCTACGAGCAGTACTTC; CDR3 protein: CASSRTVYEQYF
V gene: TRBV6-5; clone size: .; D gene: TRBD1; J gene: TRBJ1-2; CDR3 DNA: TGTGCCAGCAGTGAACAGACAGGGATAAAGGGCTACACCTTC; CDR3 protein: CASSEQTGIKGYTF
V gene: TRBV5-5; clone size: .; D gene: .; J gene: TRBJ2-7; CDR3 DNA: TGTGCCAGCAGCTTGTGGTCCGGCGAGCAGTACTTC; CDR3 protein: CASSLWSGEQYF
V gene: TRBV19; clone size: .; D gene: TRBD1; J gene: TRBJ1-1; CDR3 DNA: TGTGCCAGTAGTATGGGGACAGTTAACACTGAAGCTTTCTTT; CDR3 protein: CASSMGTVNTEAFF
V gene: TRBV5-1; clone size: .; D gene: TRBD2; J gene: TRBJ2-1; CDR3 DNA: TGCGCCAGCAGTCCTGGGCCTAGCGGGGGTTACAATGAGCAGTTCTTC; CDR3 protein: CASSPGPSGGYNEQFF
V gene: TRBV9; clone size: .; D gene: .; J gene: TRBJ2-7; CDR3 DNA: TGTGCCAGCAGCGAGGAAGGGAGAACCCACTACGAGCAGTACTTC; CDR3 protein: CASSEEGRTHYEQYF
V gene: TRBV7-9; clone size: .; D gene: .; J gene: TRBJ1-2; CDR3 DNA: TGTGCCAGCAGCGACCCGGGCCAGGGGCTCTATGGCTACACCTTC; CDR3 protein: CASSDPGQGLYGYTF
V gene: TRBV27; clone size: few; D gene: .; J gene: TRBJ2-6; CDR3 DNA: TGTGCCAGCAGTACCACCCGCGCCTCTGTTAATCCTCTGTGGGCGGCCAACGTCCTGACTTTC; CDR3 protein: CASSTTRASVNPLWAANVLTF
V gene: TRBV18; clone size: .; D gene: .; J gene: TRBJ2-5; CDR3 DNA: TGTGCCAGCTCTGCTTTGACAGTACAAGAGACCCAGTACTTC; CDR3 protein: CASSALTVQETQYF
V gene: TRBV5-1; clone size: .; D gene: TRBD2; J gene: TRBJ2-5; CDR3 DNA: TGCGCCAGCACGCGCGGGGGGCCGGGGGAGACCCAGTACTTC; CDR3 protein: CASTRGGPGETQYF
V gene: TRBV6-1; clone size: .; D gene: .; J gene: TRBJ1-6; CDR3 DNA: TGTGCCACCGTGGACAGCCCTTATAATTCACCCCTCCACTTT; CDR3 protein: CATVDSPYNSPLHF
V gene: TRBV2; clone size: .; D gene: .; J gene: TRBJ1-5; CDR3 DNA: TGTGCCAGCAGGGCACAATATAGCAATCAGCCCCAGCATTTT; CDR3 protein: CASRAQYSNQPQHF
V gene: TRBV29-1; clone size: .; D gene: .; J gene: TRBJ1-1; CDR3 DNA: TGCAGCGTTGCCGAAGGGAGGAAGGGAGTGGCTTTCTTT; CDR3 protein: CSVAEGRKGVAFF
V gene: TRBV11-2; clone size: .; D gene: .; J gene: TRBJ2-7; CDR3 DNA: TGTGCCAGCAGCTCTACAGGGAGCGAGCAGTACTTC; CDR3 protein: CASSSTGSEQYF
V gene: TRBV19; clone size: .; D gene: .; J gene: TRBJ2-2; CDR3 DNA: TGTGCCAGTAGTATGGGGGGGGCGTACACCGGGGAGCTGTTTTTT; CDR3 protein: CASSMGGAYTGELFF
V gene: TRBV5-1; clone size: .; D gene: TRBD1; J gene: TRBJ2-2; CDR3 DNA: TGCGCCAGCAGCTGGGGACAGGGTGGAACCGGGGAGCTGTTTTTT; CDR3 protein: CASSWGQGGTGELFF
V gene: TRBV4-3; clone size: .; D gene: .; J gene: TRBJ2-7; CDR3 DNA: TGCGCCAGCAGCCAAGACCAGGGGGGACGCGAGCAGTACTTC; CDR3 protein: CASSQDQGGREQYF
V gene: TRBV5-6; clone size: .; D gene: .; J gene: TRBJ2-5; CDR3 DNA: TGTGCCAGCAGCTTGGGGGGCCTCGAAGAGACCCAGTACTTC; CDR3 protein: CASSLGGLEETQYF
V gene: TRBV7-2; clone size: .; D gene: TRBD1; J gene: TRBJ1-1; CDR3 DNA: TGTGCCAGCAGCTTAGCGTTCTCGGGATTGGAGGGGGCGAACACTGAAGCTTTCTTT; CDR3 protein: CASSLAFSGLEGANTEAFF
V gene: TRBV30; clone size: .; D gene: .; J gene: TRBJ1-1; CDR3 DNA: TGTGCCTGGAGTGCCACAGGCACTGAAGCTTTCTTT; CDR3 protein: CAWSATGTEAFF
V gene: TRBV25-1; clone size: .; D gene: .; J gene: TRBJ1-4; CDR3 DNA: TGTGCCAGCAGTGAATGGGGAGGGGACGAAAAACTGTTTTTT; CDR3 protein: CASSEWGGDEKLFF
V gene: TRBV27; clone size: .; D gene: .; J gene: TRBJ2-1; CDR3 DNA: TGTGCCAGCAGTTTACCTAGTTTCGGCAATGAGCAGTTCTTC; CDR3 protein: CASSLPSFGNEQFF
V gene: TRBV6-5; clone size: .; D gene: .; J gene: TRBJ1-5; CDR3 DNA: TGTGCCAGCAGTTACTCACACAATAGCAATCAGCCCCAGCATTTT; CDR3 protein: CASSYSHNSNQPQHF
V gene: TRBV9; clone size: .; D gene: TRBD1; J gene: TRBJ2-1; CDR3 DNA: TGTGCCAGCAGCGTTGGGGACAGTGACAATGAGCAGTTCTTC; CDR3 protein: CASSVGDSDNEQFF
V gene: TRBV18; clone size: .; D gene: .; J gene: TRBJ2-7; CDR3 DNA: TGTGCCAGCTCCTGGCGGGTGCACGAGCAGTACTTC; CDR3 protein: CASSWRVHEQYF
V gene: TRBV6-6; clone size: few; D gene: TRBD1; J gene: TRBJ1-2; CDR3 DNA: TGTGCCAGCAGTTACCCAGGACAGGCCTCTAACTATGGCTACACCTTC; CDR3 protein: CASSYPGQASNYGYTF
V gene: TRBV6-5; clone size: .; D gene: .; J gene: TRBJ2-3; CDR3 DNA: TGTGCCAGCAGGAACAGGGTCTGGGGAGATACGCAGTATTTT; CDR3 protein: CASRNRVWGDTQYF
V gene: TRBV5-8; clone size: once; D gene: .; J gene: TRBJ2-3; CDR3 DNA: TGTGCCAGCAGGGTAGCATCCGATACGCAGTATTTT; CDR3 protein: CASRVASDTQYF
V gene: TRBV5-1; clone size: .; D gene: .; J gene: TRBJ2-7; CDR3 DNA: TGCGCCAGCAGTCCTGGGGAGGGGGGGACCTACGAGCAGTACTTC; CDR3 protein: CASSPGEGGTYEQYF